The clone carrying this TCR beta chain has a count of ten or more. The antigen is undetermined. Each CDR3 protein is one row after TCRdb ran MiXCR on the 5' RACE reads. The sample contains 15,000 to 20,000 distinct CDR3 sequences, roughly 6.5% of which appear only once. The CDR3 is 14 residues long. V lost 5 bases to trimming and J lost 6 bases; unmatched junction nucleotides: 8. Germline CDR1 reads SGHTA; CDR2 reads FQGNSA. The entry originates in a study of spatial heterogeneity in lung cancer. General study results and limits: Counts that tracked tumor mutation counts were those of expanded intratumoral alpha and beta TCRs. Estimated TCR-seq coverage of tumor T cells was only around 7% for alpha chains. For beta chains, the corresponding estimate was roughly 13%.

Time point in this sample: sample taken at primary tumor resection. Samples came from some 71 TRACERx patients with untreated early-stage lung cancer. The clonotype comes from a female donor with early-stage non-small cell lung cancer. Sample: lung tumor tissue, taken at surgery. The chain couples TRBV7-2 to TRBJ2-7; 9 nucleotides match TRBD2. The CDR3, as DNA: TGTGCCAGCAGCATCCAGACTAGCGGTGGCGAGCAGTACTTC. It specifies CASSIQTSGGEQYF. The whole variable domain, remainder taken from reference TRBV7-2 and TRBJ2-7, is GAGVSQSPSNKVTEKGKDVELRCDPISGHTALYWYRQSLGQGLEFLIYFQGNSAPDKSGLPSDRFSAERTGGSVSTLTIQRTQQEDSAVYLCASSIQTSGGEQYFGPGTRLTVT.